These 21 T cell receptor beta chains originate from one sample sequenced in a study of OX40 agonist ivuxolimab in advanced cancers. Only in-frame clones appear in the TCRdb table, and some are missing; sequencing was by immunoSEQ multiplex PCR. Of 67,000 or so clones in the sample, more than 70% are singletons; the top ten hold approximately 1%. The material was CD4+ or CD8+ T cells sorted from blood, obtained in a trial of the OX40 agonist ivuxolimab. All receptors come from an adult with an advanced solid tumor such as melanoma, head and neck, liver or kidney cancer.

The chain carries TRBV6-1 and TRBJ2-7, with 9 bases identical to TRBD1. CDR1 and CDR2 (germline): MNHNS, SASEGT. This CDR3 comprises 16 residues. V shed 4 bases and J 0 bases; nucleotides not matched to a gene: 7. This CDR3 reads CASSGARDRASYEQYF. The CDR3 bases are TGTGCCAGCAGTGGAGCCCGGGACAGGGCCTCCTACGAGCAGTACTTC.

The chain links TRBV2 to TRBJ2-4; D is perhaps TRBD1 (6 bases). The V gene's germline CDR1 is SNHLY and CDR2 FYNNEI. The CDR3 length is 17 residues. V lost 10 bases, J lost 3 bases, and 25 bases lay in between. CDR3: CATSDRNFWLGKNIQYF. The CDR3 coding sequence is TGTGCCACCTCGGACAGAAACTTTTGGTTGGGCAAAAACATTCAGTACTTC.

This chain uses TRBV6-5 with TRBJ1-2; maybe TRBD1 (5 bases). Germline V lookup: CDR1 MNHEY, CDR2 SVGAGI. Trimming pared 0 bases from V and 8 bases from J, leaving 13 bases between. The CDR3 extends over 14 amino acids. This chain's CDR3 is CASSYSQSGVGYTF. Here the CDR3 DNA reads TGTGCCAGCAGTTACTCGCAGTCGGGGGTGGGCTACACCTTC.

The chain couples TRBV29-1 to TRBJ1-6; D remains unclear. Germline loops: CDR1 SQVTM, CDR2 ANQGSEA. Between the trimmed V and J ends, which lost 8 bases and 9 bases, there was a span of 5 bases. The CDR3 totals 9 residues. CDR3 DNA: TGCAGCCCGACTTCACCCCTCCACTTT. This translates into CSPTSPLHF.

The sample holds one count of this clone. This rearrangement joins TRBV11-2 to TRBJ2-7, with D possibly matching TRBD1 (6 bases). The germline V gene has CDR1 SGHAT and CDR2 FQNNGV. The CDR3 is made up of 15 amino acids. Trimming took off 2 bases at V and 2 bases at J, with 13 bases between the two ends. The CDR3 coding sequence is TGTGCCAGCAGCTTAAATTTTGGACAGCCCTACGAGCAGTACTTC. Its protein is CASSLNFGQPYEQYF.

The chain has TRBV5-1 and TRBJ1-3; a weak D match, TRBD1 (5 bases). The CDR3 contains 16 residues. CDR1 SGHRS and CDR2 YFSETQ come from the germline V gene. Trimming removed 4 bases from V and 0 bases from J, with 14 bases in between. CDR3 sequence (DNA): TGCGCCAGCAGCCGGGACGCCAGTGGCTCTGGAAACACCATATATTTT. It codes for CASSRDASGSGNTIYF.

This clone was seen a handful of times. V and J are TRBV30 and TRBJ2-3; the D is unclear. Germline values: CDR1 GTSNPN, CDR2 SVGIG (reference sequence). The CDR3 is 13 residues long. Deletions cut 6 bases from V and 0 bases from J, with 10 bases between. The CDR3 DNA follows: TGTGCCTGCGTATCCACTAGCACAGATACGCAGTATTTT. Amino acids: CACVSTSTDTQYF. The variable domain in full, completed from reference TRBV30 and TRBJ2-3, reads SQTIHQWPATLVQPVGSPLSLECTVEGTSNPNLYWYRQAAGRGLQLLFYSVGIGQISSEVPQNLSASRPQDRQFILSSKKLLLSDSGFYLCACVSTSTDTQYFGPGTRLTVL.

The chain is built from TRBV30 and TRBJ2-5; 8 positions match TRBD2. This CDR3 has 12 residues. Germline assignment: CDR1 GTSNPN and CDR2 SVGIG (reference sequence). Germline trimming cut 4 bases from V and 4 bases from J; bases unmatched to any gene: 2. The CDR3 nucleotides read TGTGCCTGGACCGGGACTAGAGAGACCCAGTACTTC. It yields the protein CAWTGTRETQYF.

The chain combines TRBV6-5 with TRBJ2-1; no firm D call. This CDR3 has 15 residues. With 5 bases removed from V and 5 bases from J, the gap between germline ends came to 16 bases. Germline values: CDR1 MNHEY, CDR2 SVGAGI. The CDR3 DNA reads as TGTGCCAGCAGTCCCCGTGGCCAGACCAACAATGAGCAGTTCTTC. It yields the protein CASSPRGQTNNEQFF.

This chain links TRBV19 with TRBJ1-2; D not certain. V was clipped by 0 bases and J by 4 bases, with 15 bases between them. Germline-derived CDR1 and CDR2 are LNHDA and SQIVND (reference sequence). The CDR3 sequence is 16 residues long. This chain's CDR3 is CASSIEVEAALYGYTF. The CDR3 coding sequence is TGTGCCAGTAGTATAGAAGTTGAGGCAGCTCTCTATGGCTACACCTTC.

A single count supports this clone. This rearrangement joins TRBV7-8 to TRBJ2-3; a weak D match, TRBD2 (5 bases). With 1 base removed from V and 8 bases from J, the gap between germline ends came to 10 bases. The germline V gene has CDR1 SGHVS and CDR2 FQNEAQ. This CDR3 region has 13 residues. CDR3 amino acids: CASSLDWAGTQYF. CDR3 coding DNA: TGTGCCAGCAGCTTAGATTGGGCGGGTACGCAGTATTTT. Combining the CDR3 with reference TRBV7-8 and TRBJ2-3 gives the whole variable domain GAGVSQSPRYKVAKRGQDVALRCDPISGHVSLFWYQQALGQGPEFLTYFQNEAQLDKSGLPSDRFFAERPEGSVSTLKIQRTQQEDSAVYLCASSLDWAGTQYFGPGTRLTVL.

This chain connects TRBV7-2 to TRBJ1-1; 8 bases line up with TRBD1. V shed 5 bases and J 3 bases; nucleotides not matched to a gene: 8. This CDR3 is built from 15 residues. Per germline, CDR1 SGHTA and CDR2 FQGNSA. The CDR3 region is CASSAHQGADTEAFF. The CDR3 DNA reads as TGTGCCAGCAGCGCACACCAGGGGGCTGACACTGAAGCTTTCTTT.

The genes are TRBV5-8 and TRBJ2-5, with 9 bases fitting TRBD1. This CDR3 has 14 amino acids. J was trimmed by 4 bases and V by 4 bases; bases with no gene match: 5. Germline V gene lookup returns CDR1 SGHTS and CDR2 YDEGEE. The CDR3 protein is CASSIYRGRETQYF. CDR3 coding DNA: TGTGCCAGCAGCATCTACAGGGGGCGAGAGACCCAGTACTTC.

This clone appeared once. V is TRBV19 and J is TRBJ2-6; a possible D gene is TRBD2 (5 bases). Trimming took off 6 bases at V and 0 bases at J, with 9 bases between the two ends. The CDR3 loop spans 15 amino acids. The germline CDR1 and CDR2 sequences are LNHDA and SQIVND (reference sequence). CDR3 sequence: CASSRGSSGANVLTF. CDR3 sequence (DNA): TGTGCCAGTAGCCGGGGAAGCTCTGGGGCCAACGTCCTGACTTTC.

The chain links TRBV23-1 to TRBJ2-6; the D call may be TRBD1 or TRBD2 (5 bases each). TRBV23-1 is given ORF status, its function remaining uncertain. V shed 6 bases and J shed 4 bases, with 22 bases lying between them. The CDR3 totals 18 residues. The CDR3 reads CASSRRLKGTAGANVLTF. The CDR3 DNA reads TGCGCCAGCAGCCGACGACTGAAAGGGACGGCAGGGGCCAACGTCCTGACTTTC.

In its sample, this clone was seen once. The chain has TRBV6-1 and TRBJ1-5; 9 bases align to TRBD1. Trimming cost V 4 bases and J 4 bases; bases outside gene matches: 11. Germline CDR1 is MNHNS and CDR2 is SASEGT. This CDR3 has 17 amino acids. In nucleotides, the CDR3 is TGTGCCAGCAGTGCTTCTACCGGGACAGGGAGGAATCAGCCCCAGCATTTT. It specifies CASSASTGTGRNQPQHF.

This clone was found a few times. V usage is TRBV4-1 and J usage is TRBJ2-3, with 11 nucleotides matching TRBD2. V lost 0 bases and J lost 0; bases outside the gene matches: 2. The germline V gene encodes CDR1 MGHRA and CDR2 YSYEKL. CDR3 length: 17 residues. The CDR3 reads CASSQDSGGASTDTQYF. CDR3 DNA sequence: TGCGCCAGCAGCCAAGATAGCGGGGGGGCCAGCACAGATACGCAGTATTTT.

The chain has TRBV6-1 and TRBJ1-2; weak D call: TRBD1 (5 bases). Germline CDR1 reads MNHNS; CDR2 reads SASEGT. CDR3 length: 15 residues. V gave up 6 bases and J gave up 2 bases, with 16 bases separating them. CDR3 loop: CASRGMTVANYGYTF. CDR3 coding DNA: TGTGCCAGCAGGGGGATGACAGTTGCCAACTATGGCTACACCTTC.

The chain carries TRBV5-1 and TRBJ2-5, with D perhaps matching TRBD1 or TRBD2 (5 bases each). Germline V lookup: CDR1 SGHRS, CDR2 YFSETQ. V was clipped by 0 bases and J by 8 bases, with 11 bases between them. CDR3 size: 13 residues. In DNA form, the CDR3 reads TGCGCCAGCAGCTTGGACGGGACCCCTACCCAGTACTTC. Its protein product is CASSLDGTPTQYF.

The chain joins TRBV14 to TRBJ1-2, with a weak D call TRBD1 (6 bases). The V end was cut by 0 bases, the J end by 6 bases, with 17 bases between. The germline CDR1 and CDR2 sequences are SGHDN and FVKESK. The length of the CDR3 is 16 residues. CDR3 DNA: TGTGCCAGCAGCCAAGATTATCCCCCGGGGGCCGATGGCTACACCTTC. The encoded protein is CASSQDYPPGADGYTF.

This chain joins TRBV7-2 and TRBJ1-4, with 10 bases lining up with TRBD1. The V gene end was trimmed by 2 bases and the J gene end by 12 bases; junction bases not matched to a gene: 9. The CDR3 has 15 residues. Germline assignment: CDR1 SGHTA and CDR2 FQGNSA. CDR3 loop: CASSLRGQGLVELFF. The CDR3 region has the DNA TGTGCCAGCAGCTTACGGGGACAGGGGCTGGTGGAACTGTTTTTT.